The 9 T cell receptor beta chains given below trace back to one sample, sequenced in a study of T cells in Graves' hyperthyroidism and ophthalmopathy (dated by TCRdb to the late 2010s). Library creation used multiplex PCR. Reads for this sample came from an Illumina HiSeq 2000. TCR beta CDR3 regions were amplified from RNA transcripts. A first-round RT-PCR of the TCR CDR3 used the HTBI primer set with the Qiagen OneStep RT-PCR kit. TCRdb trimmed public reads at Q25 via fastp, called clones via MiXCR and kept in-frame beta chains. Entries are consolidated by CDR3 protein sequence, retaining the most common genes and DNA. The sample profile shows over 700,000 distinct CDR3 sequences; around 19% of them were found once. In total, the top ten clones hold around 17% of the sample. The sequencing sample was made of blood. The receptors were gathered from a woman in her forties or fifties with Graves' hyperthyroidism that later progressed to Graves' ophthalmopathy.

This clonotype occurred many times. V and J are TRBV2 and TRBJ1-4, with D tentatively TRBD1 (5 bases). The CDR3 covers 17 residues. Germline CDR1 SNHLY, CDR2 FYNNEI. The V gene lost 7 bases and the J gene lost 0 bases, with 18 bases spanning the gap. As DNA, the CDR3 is TGTGCCAGCACCACTCCCCAGGGATGGTCAACTAATGAAAAACTGTTTTTT. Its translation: CASTTPQGWSTNEKLFF. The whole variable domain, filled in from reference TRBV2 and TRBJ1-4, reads EPEVTQTPSHQVTQMGQEVILRCVPISNHLYFYWYRQILGQKVEFLVSFYNNEISEKSEIFDDQFSVERPDGSNFTLKIRSTKLEDSAMYFCASTTPQGWSTNEKLFFGSGTQLSVL.

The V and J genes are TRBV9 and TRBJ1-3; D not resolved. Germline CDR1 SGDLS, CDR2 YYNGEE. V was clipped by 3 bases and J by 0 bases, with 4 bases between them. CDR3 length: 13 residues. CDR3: CASSANSGNTIYF. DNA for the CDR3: TGTGCCAGCAGCGCAAACTCTGGAAACACCATATATTTT.

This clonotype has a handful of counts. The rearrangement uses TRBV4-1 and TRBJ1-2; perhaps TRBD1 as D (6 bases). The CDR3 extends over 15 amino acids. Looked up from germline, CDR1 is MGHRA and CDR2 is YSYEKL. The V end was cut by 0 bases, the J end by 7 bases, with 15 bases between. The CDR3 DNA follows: TGCGCCAGCAGCCAAGAAACGGGGGCTCGGGGTGGCTACACCTTC. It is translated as CASSQETGARGGYTF.

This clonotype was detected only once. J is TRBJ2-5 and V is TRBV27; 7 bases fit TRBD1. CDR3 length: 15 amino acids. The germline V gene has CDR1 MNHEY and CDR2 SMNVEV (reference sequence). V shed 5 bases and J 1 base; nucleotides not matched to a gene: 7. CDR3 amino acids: CASSNRTGLQETQYF. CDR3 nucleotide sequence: TGTGCCAGCAGTAACCGGACAGGACTCCAAGAGACCCAGTACTTC.

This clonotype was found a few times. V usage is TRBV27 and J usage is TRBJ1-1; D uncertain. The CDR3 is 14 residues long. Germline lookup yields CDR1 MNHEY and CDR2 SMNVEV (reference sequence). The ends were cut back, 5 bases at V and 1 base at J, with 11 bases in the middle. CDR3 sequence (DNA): TGTGCCAGCAGTCGAGGAAAGGAGAACACTGAAGCTTTCTTT. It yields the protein CASSRGKENTEAFF.

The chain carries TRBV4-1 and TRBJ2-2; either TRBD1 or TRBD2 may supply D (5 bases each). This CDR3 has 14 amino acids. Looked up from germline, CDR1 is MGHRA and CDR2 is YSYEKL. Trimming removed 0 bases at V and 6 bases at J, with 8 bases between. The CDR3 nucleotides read TGCGCCAGCAGCCAAGAGGGGGTCGCCGGGGAGCTGTTTTTT. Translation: CASSQEGVAGELFF.

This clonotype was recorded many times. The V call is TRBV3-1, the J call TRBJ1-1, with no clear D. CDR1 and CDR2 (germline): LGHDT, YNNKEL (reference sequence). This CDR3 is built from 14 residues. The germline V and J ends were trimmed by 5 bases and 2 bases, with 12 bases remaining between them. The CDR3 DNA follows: TGTGCCAGCAGCAAGGAGCTTTTAAACACTGAAGCTTTCTTT. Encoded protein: CASSKELLNTEAFF.

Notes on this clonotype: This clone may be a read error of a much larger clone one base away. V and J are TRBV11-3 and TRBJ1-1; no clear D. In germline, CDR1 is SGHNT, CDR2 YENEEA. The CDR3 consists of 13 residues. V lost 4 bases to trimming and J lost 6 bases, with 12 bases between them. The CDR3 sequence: CASSYQDDAEAFF. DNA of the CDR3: TGTGCCAGCAGCTATCAGGACGACGCTGAAGCTTTCTTT.

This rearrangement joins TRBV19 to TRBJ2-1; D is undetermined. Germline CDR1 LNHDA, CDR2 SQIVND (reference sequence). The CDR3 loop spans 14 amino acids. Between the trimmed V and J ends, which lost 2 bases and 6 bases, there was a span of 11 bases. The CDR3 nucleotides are TGTGCCAGTAGTATATACGCCGGGTTCAATGAGCAGTTCTTC. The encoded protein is CASSIYAGFNEQFF.